The source of this TCR beta chain is a study of shared clonotypes between healthy human individuals. Turning to the study itself: Donors were a couple of women and a few men aged 18 to 49.

The V end was cut by 0 bases, the J end by 1 base, with 12 bases between. CDR3 length equals 16 residues. Germline V gene sequence: CDR1 SGHTA, CDR2 FQGNSA. An even split of each subset's genomic DNA across several immunoSEQ plates was performed. Using immunoSEQ multiplex PCR, the repertoire was profiled, and TCRdb retains in-frame clones only, with some absent. The repertoire has fewer than 550,000 clones, 60% to 80% of them found once; the top ten carry 9.5% to 15%. Remarks on this clone: Its antigen is unidentified.

Study-wide results and caveats: Sequencing depth was a factor that was expected to affect clonotype sharing among donors. Blood alone was sampled, and tissue repertoires likely differ.

V and J are TRBV7-2 and TRBJ2-5; tentatively, D is TRBD1 (6 bases). This TCR derives from a woman aged 40 to 49 in good health. Some clones in this sample may be carry-over from other donors' samples. Input material: PBMCs. This CDR3 is CASSLAQGIAQETQYF. The CDR3 DNA follows: TGTGCCAGCAGCTTAGCGCAGGGGATCGCCCAAGAGACCCAGTACTTC.